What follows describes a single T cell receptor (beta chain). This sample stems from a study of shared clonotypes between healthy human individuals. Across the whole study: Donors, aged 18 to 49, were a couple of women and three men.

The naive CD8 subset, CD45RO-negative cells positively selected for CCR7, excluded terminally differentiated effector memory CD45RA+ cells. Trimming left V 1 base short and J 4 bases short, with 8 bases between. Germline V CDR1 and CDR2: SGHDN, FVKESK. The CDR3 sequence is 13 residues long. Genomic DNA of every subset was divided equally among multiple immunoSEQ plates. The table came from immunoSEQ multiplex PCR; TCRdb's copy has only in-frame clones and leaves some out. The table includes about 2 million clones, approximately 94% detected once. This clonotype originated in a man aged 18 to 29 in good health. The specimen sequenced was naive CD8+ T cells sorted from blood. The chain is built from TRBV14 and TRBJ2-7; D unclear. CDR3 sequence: CASSQVGQYEQYF. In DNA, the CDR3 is TGTGCCAGCAGCCAAGTCGGGCAATACGAGCAGTACTTC.